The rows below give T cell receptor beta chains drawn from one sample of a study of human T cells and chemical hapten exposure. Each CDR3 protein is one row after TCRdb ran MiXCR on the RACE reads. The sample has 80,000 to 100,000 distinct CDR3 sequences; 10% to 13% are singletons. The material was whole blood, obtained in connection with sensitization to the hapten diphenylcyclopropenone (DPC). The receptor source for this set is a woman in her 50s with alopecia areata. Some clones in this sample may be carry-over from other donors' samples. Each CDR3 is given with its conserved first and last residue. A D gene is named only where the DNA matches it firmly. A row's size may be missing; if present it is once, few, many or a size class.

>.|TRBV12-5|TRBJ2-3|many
TGTGCTAGTGGTGCCTGGGGGGGCCGCACAGATACGCAGTATTTT
CASGAWGGRTDTQYF
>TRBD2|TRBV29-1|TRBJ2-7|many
TGCAGCGTTTGGGGACTAGCGGGAGCCGCGGGGGAGCAGTACTTC
CSVWGLAGAAGEQYF
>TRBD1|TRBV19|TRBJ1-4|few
TGTGCCAGTAGTGTCGACAGGGGGGCTGAAAAACTGTTTTTT
CASSVDRGAEKLFF
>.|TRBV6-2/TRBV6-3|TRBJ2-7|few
TGTGCCAGCAGTCAAGCCGTTTACGAGCAGTACTTC
CASSQAVYEQYF
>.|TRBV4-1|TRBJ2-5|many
TGCGCCAGCAGCCGGTCTGGGGGGACCCAGTACTTC
CASSRSGGTQYF
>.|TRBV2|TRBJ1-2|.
TGTGCCAGCACCTCAAGGGCTAACTATGGCTACACCTTC
CASTSRANYGYTF
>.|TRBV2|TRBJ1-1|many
TGTGCCAGCAGCACAGGTATCGAAGCGGCTTTCTTT
CASSTGIEAAFF
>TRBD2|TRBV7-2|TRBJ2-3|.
TGTGCCAGCAGTTTCGGACTAGCGGGAGGCACAGATACGCAGTATTTT
CASSFGLAGGTDTQYF
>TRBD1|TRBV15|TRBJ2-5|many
TGTGCCACCAGCAGCGGGACAGGGGGACCCCGGGAGACCCAGTACTTC
CATSSGTGGPRETQYF
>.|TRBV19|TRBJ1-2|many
TGTGCCAGCACATCGACAGGAGGGCATGGCTACACCTTC
CASTSTGGHGYTF
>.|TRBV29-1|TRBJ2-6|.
TGCAGCGTTGCGGTAGCCAACGTCCTGACTTTC
CSVAVANVLTF
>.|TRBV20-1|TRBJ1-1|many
TGCAGTGCTAGAGATCGGAGAGGGTTGAACACTGAAGCTTTCTTT
CSARDRRGLNTEAFF
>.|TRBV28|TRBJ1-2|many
TGTGCCAGCAGACAATTGGAGCGTGGCTACACCTTC
CASRQLERGYTF
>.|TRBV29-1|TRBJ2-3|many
TGCAGCGTTGGTCGGAATACGCAGTATTTT
CSVGRNTQYF
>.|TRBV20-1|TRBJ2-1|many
TGCAGTGCTAGAGGGCTAGTCTACAATGAGCAGTTCTTC
CSARGLVYNEQFF
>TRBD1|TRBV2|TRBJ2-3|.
TGTGCCAGCAGTGTAGGACAGGGGGCGCGTATAGATACGCAGTATTTT
CASSVGQGARIDTQYF
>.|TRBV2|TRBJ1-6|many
TGTGCCAGCAGTGGCGACGGGCCACCCCTCCACTTT
CASSGDGPPLHF
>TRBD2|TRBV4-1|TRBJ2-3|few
TGCGCCAGCAGCCTTGGACTAGCAGCCACAGATACGCAGTATTTT
CASSLGLAATDTQYF
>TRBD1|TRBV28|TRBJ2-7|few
TGTGCCACCGCGGGACAGGGGGCGATATCCGTCGTCGAGCAGTACTTC
CATAGQGAISVVEQYF
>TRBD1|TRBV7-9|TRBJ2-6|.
TGTGCCAGCAGCCCCCAGGGGACAGGTTCGAAAAACGTCCTGACTTTC
CASSPQGTGSKNVLTF
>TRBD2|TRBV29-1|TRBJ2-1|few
TGCAGCGCCCGGACTAGCGGGGGAGGAAATGAGCAGTTCTTC
CSARTSGGGNEQFF
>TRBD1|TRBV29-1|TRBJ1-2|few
TGCAGCGTTCCAAGTAAACAGGGGGCTAACTATGGCTACACCTTC
CSVPSKQGANYGYTF
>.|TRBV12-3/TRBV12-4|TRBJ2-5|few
TGTGCCAGCAGTTTAACCGCCCTAGCGCGTGGAGAGACCCAGTACTTC
CASSLTALARGETQYF
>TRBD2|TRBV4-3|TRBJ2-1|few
TGCGCCAGCAGCCAAGGACTAGCGGTAAATGAGCAGTTCTTC
CASSQGLAVNEQFF
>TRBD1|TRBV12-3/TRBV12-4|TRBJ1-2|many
TGTGCCAGCAGTTCCGACAGGGGCTCTGGCTACACCTTC
CASSSDRGSGYTF
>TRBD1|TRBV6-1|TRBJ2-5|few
TGTGCCAGCAGTATAGATCGACAGGGCGGGGAGACCCAGTACTTC
CASSIDRQGGETQYF
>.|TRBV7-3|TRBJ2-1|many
TGTGCCAGCAGCTTAGGGGCAGGGGACTACAATGAGCAGTTCTTC
CASSLGAGDYNEQFF
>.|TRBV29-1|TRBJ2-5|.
TGCAGCGTTTCTGACAGGGGAGGGGAGACCCAGTACTTC
CSVSDRGGETQYF
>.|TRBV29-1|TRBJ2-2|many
TGCAGCGTCGGGGGACACAACACCGGGGAGCTGTTTTTT
CSVGGHNTGELFF
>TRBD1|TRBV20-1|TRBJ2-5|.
TGCAGTGCTAATAAGGGGGCAAGTCCTTACCAAGAGACCCAGTACTTC
CSANKGASPYQETQYF
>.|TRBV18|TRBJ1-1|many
TGTGCCAGCTCACCGAGGGACAAAAAAACTGAAGCTTTCTTT
CASSPRDKKTEAFF
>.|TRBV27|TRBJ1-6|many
TGTGCCAGCAGTTTTTCCTATAATTCACCCCTCCACTTT
CASSFSYNSPLHF
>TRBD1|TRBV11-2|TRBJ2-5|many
TGTGCCAGCAGCTTAGGGGACAGCAAAGAGACCCAGTACTTC
CASSLGDSKETQYF
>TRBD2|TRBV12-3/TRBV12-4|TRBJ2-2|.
TGTGCCAGCAAGGGAGGGGCGGTTAACACCGGGGAGCTGTTTTTT
CASKGGAVNTGELFF
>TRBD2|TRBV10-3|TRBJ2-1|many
TGTGCCATCAGCACCACCACTAGCGGGAGGAGTAATGAGCAGTTCTTC
CAISTTTSGRSNEQFF
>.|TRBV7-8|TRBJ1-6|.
TGTGCCAGCAGCTCACGAGTGGGGGTATGGAATTCACCCCTCCACTTT
CASSSRVGVWNSPLHF
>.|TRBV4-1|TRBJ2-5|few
TGCGCCAGCAGCCAAGAGGGCAGCCGCGTCGGGACCCAGTACTTC
CASSQEGSRVGTQYF
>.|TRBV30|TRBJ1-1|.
TGTGCCTGGAGATGGGGGGACACTGAAGCTTTCTTT
CAWRWGDTEAFF
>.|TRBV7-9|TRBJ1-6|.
TGTGCCAGCAGCCCTGGACCGGGATCACCCCTCCACTTT
CASSPGPGSPLHF
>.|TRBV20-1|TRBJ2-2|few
TGCAGTGCTGGACCCAGGGCTACCGGGGAGCTGTTTTTT
CSAGPRATGELFF